The 29 T cell receptor beta chains listed next were all sequenced from one sample in a study of cytomegalovirus exposure and HLA in healthy donors. A multiplex PCR was run with 60 Vbeta primers and 13 Jbeta primers. Sequencing used immunoSEQ multiplex PCR; TCRdb keeps in-frame clones, though not all of them. The sample carries about 220,000 clones, about four fifths recorded once. The specimen was PBMCs. The source is a man in his forties or fifties in good health and CMV-seropositive.

The V and J genes are TRBV7-3 and TRBJ2-1, with D maybe TRBD2 (5 bases). The germline CDR1 and CDR2 sequences are SGHTA and FQGTGA. V was pared by 5 bases and J by 3 bases, with 11 bases between. This CDR3 region has 14 residues. The CDR3 bases are TGTGCCAGCAGCCCAAACCGGGACTACAATGAGCAGTTCTTC. Protein product: CASSPNRDYNEQFF.

The chain has TRBV10-2 and TRBJ1-6; 10 nucleotides align to TRBD1. The CDR3 has 14 residues. Germline loops: CDR1 WSHSY, CDR2 SAAADI. J was trimmed by 9 bases and V by 6 bases; bases with no gene match: 5. CDR3 coding DNA: TGCGCCAGCAGACCGGGACAGGGGAGTTCACCCCTCCACTTT. Its translation is CASRPGQGSSPLHF.

The chain links TRBV19 to TRBJ2-5; D is unresolved. Trimming stripped 3 bases from V and 3 bases from J, with 29 bases between. There are 20 residues in the CDR3. From germline, CDR1 is LNHDA and CDR2 SQIVND (reference sequence). The CDR3 spells CASSISVMPPLIRPEETQYF. The CDR3 DNA is TGTGCCAGTAGTATCTCGGTTATGCCTCCACTAATACGCCCCGAAGAGACCCAGTACTTC.

The chain combines TRBV27 with TRBJ1-4; 7 nucleotides line up with TRBD1. Trimming took 5 bases from V and 7 from J; bases not matched to a gene: 10. The CDR3 length is 15 residues. In germline, CDR1 is MNHEY, CDR2 SMNVEV (reference sequence). The DNA of the CDR3 is TGTGCCAGCAGTCTCCGCCTTCAGGGGGGTGAAAAACTGTTTTTT. It is translated as CASSLRLQGGEKLFF.

The rearrangement uses TRBV5-1 and TRBJ1-1, with TRBD1 as a possible D gene (5 bases). Germline assignment: CDR1 SGHRS and CDR2 YFSETQ. The CDR3 has 13 amino acids. V was clipped by 3 bases and J by 11 bases, with 17 bases between them. CDR3 in amino acids: CASSSGLPEVAFF. The CDR3 DNA reads TGCGCCAGCAGCTCGGGACTCCCGGAGGTGGCTTTCTTT.

The V and J genes are TRBV5-1 and TRBJ2-7, with D maybe TRBD2 (6 bases). The germline V gene encodes CDR1 SGHRS and CDR2 YFSETQ. The ends were cut back, 5 bases at V and 6 bases at J, with 12 bases in the middle. The CDR3 has 12 residues. CDR3 sequence: CASRFDGSEQYF. In nucleotides, the CDR3 is TGCGCCAGCAGGTTCGACGGGAGCGAGCAGTACTTC.

For this clone: The same CDR3 also results from other DNA sequences found in this sample. V is TRBV7-9 and J is TRBJ1-2; maybe TRBD1 (6 bases). The CDR3 is 14 residues long. Germline V gene sequence: CDR1 SEHNR, CDR2 FQNEAQ (reference sequence). V was cut by 4 bases and J by 2 bases, with 11 bases left in between. CDR3 nucleotides: TGTGCCAGCAGCTCTCCTCAGGGGAACTATGGCTACACCTTC. As protein: CASSSPQGNYGYTF.

The chain has TRBV7-9 and TRBJ2-2, with TRBD1 identical over 9 bases. The CDR3 runs to 14 residues. J was trimmed by 6 bases and V by 4 bases; bases with no gene match: 3. CDR1 is SEHNR, CDR2 FQNEAQ, per germline (reference sequence). The CDR3 DNA reads as TGTGCCAGCAGCTGGGACAGGGTCGCCGGGGAGCTGTTTTTT. Translating it yields CASSWDRVAGELFF.

This clone was seen just once. V and J are TRBV19 and TRBJ1-5; 8 bases line up with TRBD1. With V trimmed by 4 bases and J by 9 bases, 8 bases remained unmatched. The CDR3 runs to 14 residues. Per the germline V gene, CDR1 is LNHDA and CDR2 is SQIVND (reference sequence). The CDR3 DNA sequence: TGTGCCAGTAGTAAAGGACAGGGCGATTCGCCCCAGCATTTT. Translating gives CASSKGQGDSPQHF.

The rearrangement links TRBV18 to TRBJ2-3, with 7 positions matching TRBD2. The ends lost 5 bases at V and 3 bases at J; junction bases unmatched: 5. The CDR3 totals 14 residues. Germline loops: CDR1 KGHSH, CDR2 LQKENI. The CDR3 DNA is TGTGCCAGCTCATCCATCGGGGGGACAGATACGCAGTATTTT. This translates into CASSSIGGTDTQYF.

The chain recombines TRBV30 with TRBJ2-5, with TRBD2 matching over 8 bases. Trimming removed 6 bases from V and 6 bases from J; junction bases left unmatched: 6. Germline CDR1 GTSNPN, CDR2 SVGIG (reference sequence). The CDR3 consists of 12 residues. The DNA for the CDR3 is TGTGCCTGTATACTAGCGGCTAAGACCCAGTACTTC. It encodes CACILAAKTQYF.

V gene TRBV6-5 combines with J gene TRBJ2-5; 7 bases map to TRBD1. TRBJ2-7 matches the DNA end more closely, so the J call is doubtful. This CDR3 has 15 residues. Germline-derived CDR1 and CDR2 are MNHEY and SVGAGI. CDR3 bases: TGTGCCAGCAGTGGGAGAGAGGGGGCCTCCTACGAGCAGTACTTC. This sequence encodes CASSGREGASYEQYF.

This clone was observed a single time. This chain uses TRBV30 with TRBJ2-3; 12 nucleotides line up with TRBD1. Germline CDR1 is GTSNPN and CDR2 is SVGIG (reference sequence). This CDR3 has 15 amino acids. J gave up 4 bases and V 2 bases, and 4 bases lay outside the gene matches. The CDR3 region has the DNA TGTGCCTGGAGTCGGGACAGGGGGCTCTCAGATACGCAGTATTTT. It yields the protein CAWSRDRGLSDTQYF.

About this clone itself: Other DNA variants within this sample encode the same CDR3. V is TRBV28 and J is TRBJ2-3; TRBD2 matches 11 bases. This CDR3 comprises 15 residues. Germline V gives CDR1 MDHEN, CDR2 SYDVKM. V dropped 4 bases and J dropped 6; count of bases not matched to a gene: 6. DNA of the CDR3: TGTGCCAGCAGTTCCATAGCGGGAGGGGCGGATACGCAGTATTTT. Its protein product is CASSSIAGGADTQYF.

In its sample, this clone was seen a few times. The chain links TRBV28 to TRBJ1-1; 10 bases agree with TRBD1. The trim removed 7 bases at V and 7 bases at J, leaving 9 bases unmatched. Germline V gives CDR1 MDHEN, CDR2 SYDVKM. The CDR3 consists of 14 residues. The CDR3: CASTAADRGFEAFF. For the CDR3, the DNA is TGTGCCAGCACCGCCGCGGACAGGGGGTTTGAAGCTTTCTTT.

This clone was picked up a small number of times. The chain is built from TRBV6-5 and TRBJ2-1; TRBD2 agrees at 8 bases. Trimming removed 0 bases from V and 6 bases from J; junction bases left unmatched: 4. Germline CDR1 is MNHEY and CDR2 is SVGAGI. The CDR3 spans 15 residues. The CDR3 region is CASSYSLGRANEQFF. CDR3 nucleotides: TGTGCCAGCAGTTACTCTCTCGGGAGGGCCAATGAGCAGTTCTTC.

The chain recombines TRBV15 with TRBJ2-1; 8 nucleotides align to TRBD2. J gave up 6 bases and V 6 bases, and 7 bases lay outside the gene matches. Germline V gene lookup returns CDR1 LNHNV and CDR2 YYDKDF (reference sequence). The CDR3 contains 14 residues. The CDR3 here is CATSPGLDFNEQFF. In DNA, the CDR3 is TGTGCCACCAGTCCGGGACTAGACTTCAATGAGCAGTTCTTC.

The chain recombines TRBV6-5 with TRBJ1-5; the D gene is possibly TRBD1 (5 bases). Germline V gives CDR1 MNHEY, CDR2 SVGAGI. The germline V and J ends were trimmed by 6 bases and 3 bases, with 9 bases remaining between them. The CDR3 length is 13 residues. CDR3 nucleotide sequence: TGTGCCAGCAGCTTAGGGGCCAATCAGCCCCAGCATTTT. Residues: CASSLGANQPQHF.

The chain has TRBV29-1 and TRBJ2-3, with 8 nucleotides matching TRBD1. The germline CDR1 and CDR2 sequences are SQVTM and ANQGSEA. The CDR3 is 14 amino acids. V was pared by 8 bases and J by 4 bases, with 11 bases of the junction left unmatched. The CDR3 protein is CSTRTGSSPDTQYF. In DNA form, the CDR3 reads TGCAGCACCCGGACAGGGAGTAGCCCAGATACGCAGTATTTT.

The DNA of the CDR3 is TGCAGTGCTGTTTATAACTATGGCTACACCTTC. Translated: CSAVYNYGYTF. The chain uses TRBV20-1 and TRBJ1-2; D gene uncertain. This CDR3 has 11 amino acids. Between the trimmed V and J ends, which lost 5 bases and 1 base, there was a span of 5 bases. CDR1 DFQATT and CDR2 SNEGSKA come from the germline V gene (reference sequence).

The V gene is TRBV14, the J gene TRBJ2-1; 9 nucleotides agree with TRBD2. The CDR3 extends over 17 amino acids. V was pared by 4 bases and J by 0 bases, with 7 bases of the junction left unmatched. Per germline, CDR1 SGHDN and CDR2 FVKESK. CDR3 region: CASSRRLAESSYNEQFF. As DNA, the CDR3 is TGTGCCAGCAGCCGCCGACTAGCGGAAAGCTCCTACAATGAGCAGTTCTTC.

The chain uses TRBV27 and TRBJ2-3; D not resolved. V gave up 3 bases and J gave up 6 bases, with 13 bases separating them. Germline CDR1 is MNHEY and CDR2 is SMNVEV (reference sequence). The CDR3 contains 14 residues. CDR3 protein: CASSFSFPVDTQYF. The CDR3 DNA sequence: TGTGCCAGCAGTTTCTCCTTCCCTGTGGATACGCAGTATTTT.

The chain uses TRBV10-1 and TRBJ2-2, with D possibly being TRBD2 (5 bases). Trimming left V 0 bases short and J 1 base short, with 9 bases between. The CDR3 contains 16 residues. The germline gives CDR1 WNHNN, CDR2 SYGVQD (reference sequence). The CDR3 loop is CASSESSAGNTGELFF. DNA of the CDR3: TGCGCCAGCAGTGAGTCGAGTGCGGGGAACACCGGGGAGCTGTTTTTT.

J is TRBJ2-7 and V is TRBV19, with D possibly matching TRBD2 (6 bases). Between the trimmed V and J ends, which lost 4 bases and 0 bases, there was a span of 10 bases. The CDR3 runs 14 residues. Germline-derived CDR1 and CDR2 are LNHDA and SQIVND (reference sequence). CDR3 in amino acids: CASSTWDSSYEQYF. CDR3 DNA sequence: TGTGCCAGTAGTACGTGGGACTCCTCCTACGAGCAGTACTTC.

This clone was seen only a few times. The chain links TRBV29-1 to TRBJ2-1; D remains ambiguous. Per the germline V gene, CDR1 is SQVTM and CDR2 is ANQGSEA. Trimming took off 7 bases at V and 6 bases at J, with 19 bases between the two ends. The CDR3 consists of 14 residues. The DNA of the CDR3 is TGCAGCGCCGCCCGGGTCCGAGGTTCCAATGAGCAGTTCTTC. Its protein product is CSAARVRGSNEQFF.

A few counts support this clone. CDR3 residues: CASSLPGTPNTEAFF. CDR3 in DNA: TGTGCCAGCAGCCTACCCGGGACACCGAACACTGAAGCTTTCTTT. The chain combines TRBV14 with TRBJ1-1; tentative D call: TRBD1 (6 bases). Trimming took off 4 bases at V and 1 base at J, with 13 bases between the two ends. Germline assignment: CDR1 SGHDN and CDR2 FVKESK. This CDR3 has 15 residues.

The chain joins TRBV9 to TRBJ2-1; possibly TRBD1 for D (6 bases). This CDR3 has 13 residues. The V gene lost 3 bases and the J gene lost 5 bases, with 9 bases spanning the gap. Germline V lookup: CDR1 SGDLS, CDR2 YYNGEE. DNA for the CDR3: TGTGCCAGCAGCGCCGGGACAAACAATGAGCAGTTCTTC. It yields the protein CASSAGTNNEQFF.

This chain links TRBV11-2 with TRBJ2-5, with D unclear. Per germline, CDR1 SGHAT and CDR2 FQNNGV. V was clipped by 7 bases and J by 2 bases, with 8 bases between them. CDR3 length: 12 residues. This CDR3 is CASKEIQETQYF. DNA of the CDR3: TGTGCCAGCAAGGAGATACAAGAGACCCAGTACTTC.

This sequence joins TRBV30 and TRBJ1-6; a weak D match, TRBD1 (6 bases). Trimming pared 3 bases from V and 0 bases from J, leaving 12 bases between. The CDR3 runs 16 residues. The germline V gene encodes CDR1 GTSNPN and CDR2 SVGIG (reference sequence). CDR3 in DNA: TGTGCCTGGAGAGGGGGGACTAGCTCCTATAATTCACCCCTCCACTTT. Translating it yields CAWRGGTSSYNSPLHF.